This is a list of T cell receptor beta chains from one sample in a study of naive and memory T cell subsets. TCRdb analysed the UMI-ligation and nested PCR reads with MiXCR anew, one entry per CDR3 protein. The data contain around 140,000 distinct CDR3 sequences, approximately 24% of them seen just once; the ten biggest clones take up 0.1% to 0.11%. Sequenced material: naive CD4+ T cells from blood. The receptors shown here come from a human donor in good health. CDR3s include the opening cysteine and the closing phenylalanine or tryptophan. D genes are given only for firm matches. Clone size is shown for a subset of rows, as once, few, many or a class of expanded clone.

>TRBJ1-5|TRBD1|TRBV12-3/TRBV12-4|.
CASSLISGRGPWAQPQHF
TGTGCCAGCAGTTTAATAAGCGGCAGGGGGCCTTGGGCTCAGCCCCAGCATTTT
>TRBJ2-7|TRBD2|TRBV2|.
CASRRLAGARGYEQYF
TGTGCCAGCAGAAGACTAGCGGGAGCTCGGGGCTACGAGCAGTACTTC
>TRBJ2-3|TRBD2|TRBV19|few
CASSISSGTTDTQYF
TGTGCCAGTAGTATATCCAGCGGGACCACAGATACGCAGTATTTT
>TRBJ2-4|TRBD2|TRBV7-9|.
CASSLAASGNIQYF
TGTGCCAGCAGCTTAGCGGCTAGCGGGAACATTCAGTACTTC
>TRBJ2-5|.|TRBV7-7|many
CASSLAPRWGAQETQYF
TGTGCTAGCAGCTTAGCACCCCGGTGGGGGGCCCAAGAGACCCAGTACTTC
>TRBJ2-1|.|TRBV6-5|few
CASTRTRDAFGEQFF
TGTGCCAGCACCCGGACAAGAGACGCCTTCGGTGAGCAGTTCTTC
>TRBJ2-7|TRBD1|TRBV29-1|many
CSVDGQGAYEQYF
TGCAGCGTTGACGGACAGGGGGCCTACGAGCAGTACTTC
>TRBJ2-7|.|TRBV29-1|.
CSVERGSSYEQYF
TGCAGCGTTGAAAGGGGAAGCTCCTACGAGCAGTACTTC
>TRBJ1-1|.|TRBV29-1|.
CSARGLYTEAFF
TGCAGCGCCAGGGGTTTGTACACTGAAGCTTTCTTT
>TRBJ1-4|.|TRBV15|.
CATSRGGVGWEKLFF
TGTGCCACCAGCAGAGGAGGGGTTGGATGGGAAAAACTGTTTTTT
>TRBJ2-5|TRBD2|TRBV7-2|.
CASSSAGTSGRPQYF
TGTGCCAGCAGCTCCGCCGGGACTAGCGGACGGCCCCAGTACTTC
>TRBJ2-2|.|TRBV4-3|few
CASSHRVHTGELFF
TGCGCCAGCAGTCACAGGGTTCACACCGGGGAGCTGTTTTTT
>TRBJ1-6|TRBD1|TRBV20-1|few
CSATGTGALGPLHF
TGCAGTGCTACCGGGACAGGGGCTTTGGGGCCCCTCCACTTT